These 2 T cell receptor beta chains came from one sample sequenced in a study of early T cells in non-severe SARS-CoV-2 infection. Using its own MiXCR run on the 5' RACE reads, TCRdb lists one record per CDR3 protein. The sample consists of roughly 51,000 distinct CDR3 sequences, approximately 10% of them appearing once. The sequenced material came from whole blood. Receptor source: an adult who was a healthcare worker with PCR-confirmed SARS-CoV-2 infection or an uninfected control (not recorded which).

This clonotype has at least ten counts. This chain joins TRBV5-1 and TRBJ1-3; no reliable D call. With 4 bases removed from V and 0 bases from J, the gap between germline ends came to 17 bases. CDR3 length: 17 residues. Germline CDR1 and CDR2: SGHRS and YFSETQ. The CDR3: CASSLDLIGSSGNTIYF. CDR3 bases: TGCGCCAGCAGCCTTGATCTAATAGGAAGCTCTGGAAACACCATATATTTT.

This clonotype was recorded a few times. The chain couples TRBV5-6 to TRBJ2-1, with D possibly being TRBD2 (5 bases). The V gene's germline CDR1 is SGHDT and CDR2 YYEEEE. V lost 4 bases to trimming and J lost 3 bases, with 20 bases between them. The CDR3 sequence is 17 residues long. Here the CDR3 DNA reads TGTGCCAGCAGCCAGCTTGGTCCGGAGGCTTTCTACAATGAGCAGTTCTTC. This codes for CASSQLGPEAFYNEQFF.